Following are 23 T cell receptor beta chains from one sample sequenced in a study of patients and donors after allogeneic stem cell transplantation. Each CDR3 protein gets one entry after TCRdb re-called the RT-PCR reads with MiXCR. The sample gives hundreds of thousands of distinct CDR3 sequences, 16% of which show up once; less than 8% is in the top ten. Material: blood, either unsorted or a sorted T cell fraction (not recorded which). The source is a human donor who was either an allogeneic HSCT recipient or a stem cell or donor lymphocyte infusion donor (not recorded which). It is not recorded whose cells these are; they may come from a transplant donor.

This clonotype occurred a few times. The chain couples TRBV2 to TRBJ2-2; the D gene is possibly TRBD2 (7 bases). Germline V gene lookup returns CDR1 SNHLY and CDR2 FYNNEI. V was trimmed by 2 bases and J by 4 bases, leaving 11 bases between them. This CDR3 region has 15 residues. The CDR3 bases are TGTGCCAGCAGTGAAAGGGGGAGGGTCACCGGGGAGCTGTTTTTT. Translating gives CASSERGRVTGELFF.

Concerning this clonotype: The junction shows a germline mismatch at one end, possibly a read error. The chain couples TRBV2 to TRBJ2-7; D not certain. The V gene's germline CDR1 is SNHLY and CDR2 FYNNEI. This CDR3 is 10 amino acids long. CDR3 DNA sequence: TGTCCCAGCAGTGCGTACGAGCAGTACTTC. Translation: CPSSAYEQYF.

The table lists this clonotype with many counts. The chain combines TRBV4-3 with TRBJ2-3; D gene unclear. V shed 0 bases and J shed 7 bases, with 11 bases lying between them. The CDR3 runs to 14 residues. Germline V gene lookup returns CDR1 LGHNA and CDR2 YSLEER. Here the CDR3 DNA reads TGCGCCAGCAGCCAAGAAGGAAAGGGCTATACGCAGTATTTT. The encoded protein is CASSQEGKGYTQYF.

J is TRBJ2-5 and V is TRBV4-1; D is unclear. V shed 1 base and J shed 6 bases, with 9 bases lying between them. The germline gives CDR1 MGHRA, CDR2 YSYEKL. The CDR3 is 13 residues long. The CDR3, as DNA: TGCGCCAGCAGCCAAGGATTTTTGAAGACCCAGTACTTC. Residues: CASSQGFLKTQYF.

A single count supports this clonotype. V is TRBV12-5 and J is TRBJ2-1, with 8 bases lining up with TRBD1. The CDR3 is 13 amino acids. V was clipped by 7 bases and J by 10 bases; unmatched bases: 9. Germline V gene data show CDR1 as LGHNT and CDR2 as FRNRAP. For the CDR3, the DNA is TGTGCTAGTGCCAGGACAGGGCGTGAGGAGCAGTTCTTC. It translates to CASARTGREEQFF. Full variable domain (outside the CDR3, taken from reference TRBV12-5 and TRBJ2-1): DARVTQTPRHKVTEMGQEVTMRCQPILGHNTVFWYRQTMMQGLELLAYFRNRAPLDDSGMPKDRFSAEMPDATLATLKIQPSEPRDSAVYFCASARTGREEQFFGPGTRLTVL.

As concerns this clonotype: Possible read error: a much larger clone is one base away. The CDR3 sequence: CASSLYRGTYNEQFF. The CDR3 nucleotides read TGCGCCAGCAGCCTTTACCGGGGGACCTACAATGAGCAGTTCTTC. V is TRBV4-1 and J is TRBJ2-1; D is possibly TRBD2 (6 bases). The CDR3 length is 15 residues. The germline V gene has CDR1 MGHRA and CDR2 YSYEKL. Deletions cut 4 bases from V and 2 bases from J, with 12 bases between.

This clonotype was observed a few times. The V and J genes are TRBV11-2 and TRBJ1-5, with D possibly being TRBD1 (6 bases). The V gene's germline CDR1 is SGHAT and CDR2 FQNNGV. Trimming removed 2 bases at V and 0 bases at J, with 17 bases between. This CDR3 region has 18 residues. As DNA, the CDR3 is TGTGCCAGCAGCTTATATACAGGAGGGGGGGGTAGCAATCAGCCCCAGCATTTT. This codes for CASSLYTGGGGSNQPQHF.

This rearrangement joins TRBV15 to TRBJ1-2, with 12 bases that match TRBD1. The CDR3 is 16 amino acids. The V and J ends lost 2 bases and 4 bases, in that order; junction bases with no gene match: 5. Germline V CDR1 and CDR2: LNHNV, YYDKDF (reference sequence). In nucleotides, the CDR3 is TGTGCCACCAGCAGAAGCCGGGACAGGGGGCTCTATGGCTACACCTTC. Encoded protein: CATSRSRDRGLYGYTF.

V gene TRBV11-2 combines with J gene TRBJ1-1; 7 bases map to TRBD1. The germline V gene encodes CDR1 SGHAT and CDR2 FQNNGV. The CDR3 length is 16 residues. The junction had 5 bases not matched to a gene; V was cut back by 0 bases and J by 1 base. In DNA form, the CDR3 reads TGTGCCAGCAGCTTAGATAGAAACAGGGGGAACACTGAAGCTTTCTTT. Its translation: CASSLDRNRGNTEAFF.

The chain couples TRBV27 to TRBJ1-2; 9 bases match TRBD1. The V gene's germline CDR1 is MNHEY and CDR2 SMNVEV (reference sequence). This CDR3 has 14 amino acids. V dropped 5 bases and J dropped 5; count of bases not matched to a gene: 6. The CDR3 bases are TGTGCCAGCAGTCGGGGACAGGGACCTTATGGCTACACCTTC. It is translated as CASSRGQGPYGYTF.

There are a few counts of this clonotype. The chain uses TRBV27 and TRBJ2-7, with 15 bases aligning to TRBD2. This CDR3 is 17 amino acids long. Germline values: CDR1 MNHEY, CDR2 SMNVEV (reference sequence). Germline trimming cut 0 bases from V and 3 bases from J; bases unmatched to any gene: 3. The DNA of the CDR3 is TGTGCCAGCAGTTTATCCCCGGGACTAGCGGGGGGCTACGAGCAGTACTTC. Amino acids: CASSLSPGLAGGYEQYF.

The chain links TRBV7-8 to TRBJ2-2; 10 nucleotides line up with TRBD2. The trim removed 1 base at V and 9 bases at J, leaving 8 bases unmatched. In germline, CDR1 is SGHVS, CDR2 FQNEAQ. The CDR3 contains 16 residues. The chain's CDR3 is CASSLGTSGSHRELFF. The DNA of the CDR3 is TGTGCCAGCAGCTTAGGGACTAGCGGATCTCACCGGGAGCTGTTTTTT.

The CDR3 coding sequence is TGTGCCAGCAGTCCCCCGGCAGGGACAGGGTACACAGATACGCAGTATTTT. It translates to CASSPPAGTGYTDTQYF. This chain uses TRBV12-3 or TRBV12-4 with TRBJ2-3; TRBD1 agrees at 9 bases. Trimming took 5 bases from V and 2 from J; bases not matched to a gene: 11. The CDR3 totals 17 residues.

This clonotype has a handful of counts. The rearrangement joins TRBV9 to TRBJ2-3; 15 bases align to TRBD2. V lost 2 bases to trimming and J lost 3 bases; unmatched junction nucleotides: 7. CDR3 length: 18 amino acids. Germline loops: CDR1 SGDLS, CDR2 YYNGEE. CDR3 sequence reads: CASSVRGTSGGRTDTQYF. The DNA of the CDR3 is TGTGCCAGCAGCGTCAGAGGGACTAGCGGGGGGCGAACAGATACGCAGTATTTT.

The chain combines TRBV5-1 with TRBJ1-2; 7 bases agree with TRBD1. The V and J ends lost 3 bases and 6 bases, in that order; junction bases with no gene match: 11. The CDR3 has 15 amino acids. Looked up from germline, CDR1 is SGHRS and CDR2 is YFSETQ. CDR3 nucleotide sequence: TGCGCCAGCAGCTCCACGATGGGACAGTCCGATGGCTACACCTTC. Its protein is CASSSTMGQSDGYTF.

Ten or more counts support this clonotype. The gene calls are TRBV12-3 or TRBV12-4 and TRBJ2-5; perhaps TRBD2 as D (6 bases). V lost 5 bases, J lost 6 bases, and 16 bases lay in between. This CDR3 has 14 residues. CDR3 residues: CASSKTSLAQTQYF. CDR3 sequence (DNA): TGTGCCAGCAGTAAGACTAGTCTAGCGCAGACCCAGTACTTC.

In this sample, this clonotype turned up a few times. This sequence joins TRBV5-4 and TRBJ2-5, with 7 bases matching TRBD1. This CDR3 is built from 13 residues. V trimming: 4 bases; J trimming: 4 bases; junction bases outside the gene matches: 4. Germline lookup yields CDR1 SGHNT and CDR2 YYREEE (reference sequence). CDR3 residues: CASSAYRGETQYF. The DNA for the CDR3 is TGTGCCAGCAGCGCTTACAGGGGAGAGACCCAGTACTTC.

This chain connects TRBV29-1 to TRBJ1-2, with D uncertain. The length of the CDR3 is 16 residues. Germline CDR1 is SQVTM and CDR2 is ANQGSEA. V lost 4 bases and J lost 1, with 19 bases in between. The CDR3 DNA sequence: TGCAGCGTTGTTCCCCCTCCCAGAGGGATTAACTATGGCTACACCTTC. Protein sequence: CSVVPPPRGINYGYTF.

A few counts support this clonotype. The gene calls are TRBV20-1 and TRBJ2-1; TRBD2 agrees at 8 bases. Germline CDR1 is DFQATT and CDR2 is SNEGSKA (reference sequence). This CDR3 comprises 13 residues. Trimming cost V 3 bases and J 6 bases; bases outside gene matches: 4. The CDR3 region has the DNA TGCAGTGCTAGCGGGAGGGCCGCCAATGAGCAGTTCTTC. Protein: CSASGRAANEQFF.

This clonotype was recorded a few times. The CDR3 loop reads CAWSVGDTQYF. DNA of the CDR3: TGTGCCTGGAGTGTGGGGGATACGCAGTATTTT. The chain recombines TRBV30 with TRBJ2-3; D uncertain. The germline CDR1 and CDR2 sequences are GTSNPN and SVGIG (reference sequence). This CDR3 has 11 residues. Trimming removed 0 bases from V and 6 bases from J, with 4 bases in between.

Only a few counts were recorded for this clonotype. The chain recombines TRBV9 with TRBJ1-1, with 10 bases matching TRBD1. J lost 6 bases, V lost 4 bases, and 15 bases had no gene match. This CDR3 comprises 17 residues. Germline CDR1 SGDLS, CDR2 YYNGEE. CDR3 in amino acids: CASSPRGARDRGPEAFF. CDR3 DNA sequence: TGTGCCAGCAGCCCTCGTGGGGCCCGGGACAGGGGCCCTGAAGCTTTCTTT.

The gene calls are TRBV2 and TRBJ1-1; no reliable D call. From germline, CDR1 is SNHLY and CDR2 FYNNEI. Trimming took off 10 bases at V and 5 bases at J, with 8 bases between the two ends. This CDR3 region has 10 residues. This CDR3 is CATARTEAFF. The CDR3 DNA sequence: TGTGCCACCGCGCGAACTGAAGCTTTCTTT. The full variable domain, completed using reference TRBV2 and TRBJ1-1, is EPEVTQTPSHQVTQMGQEVILRCVPISNHLYFYWYRQILGQKVEFLVSFYNNEISEKSEIFDDQFSVERPDGSNFTLKIRSTKLEDSAMYFCATARTEAFFGQGTRLTVV.

This clonotype was counted only a few times. The J gene is TRBJ2-6, the V gene TRBV6-5; D gene unclear. The CDR3 sequence is 16 residues long. Trimming stripped 4 bases from V and 1 base from J, with 11 bases between. CDR1 MNHEY and CDR2 SVGAGI come from the germline V gene. The DNA for the CDR3 is TGTGCCAGCAGTTGGAACAGCCTTTCTGGGGCCAACGTCCTGACTTTC. Its protein is CASSWNSLSGANVLTF.